The 17 T cell receptor beta chains given below trace back to one sample, sequenced in a study of T-cell memory formation after mild COVID-19. Via MiXCR, TCRdb re-called the 5' RACE reads, giving one row per CDR3 protein. The repertoire holds 300,000 to 400,000 distinct CDR3 sequences, with about 16% as singletons. What was sequenced was PBMCs or a T cell subset sorted from them (not recorded which). Every receptor here comes from a man aged 18 to 29 who had mild COVID-19 (a few samples of this study predate the infection). Cell type and time point are not known.

The sample holds a few counts of this clonotype. This sequence joins TRBV20-1 and TRBJ2-7; 12 nucleotides line up with TRBD2. CDR3 length equals 16 residues. The J segment lost 2 bases and the V segment lost 6 bases, leaving 11 bases of the junction unmatched. The germline gives CDR1 DFQATT, CDR2 SNEGSKA (reference sequence). The CDR3 spells CSAPTLTSGGTYEQYV. CDR3 in DNA: TGCAGTGCCCCCACCTTAACTAGCGGGGGGACCTACGAGCAGTACGTC.

This clonotype has just a few counts. The J gene is TRBJ1-5, the V gene TRBV5-5; maybe TRBD1 (5 bases). Per germline, CDR1 SGHKS and CDR2 YYEKEE (reference sequence). The CDR3 sequence is 16 residues long. V was trimmed by 3 bases and J by 0 bases, leaving 13 bases between them. The CDR3 protein is CASSSGHTGSNQPQHF. CDR3 sequence (DNA): TGTGCCAGCAGCTCGGGGCACACAGGTAGCAATCAGCCCCAGCATTTT.

This clonotype came up a few times. This rearrangement joins TRBV18 to TRBJ2-1; D not resolved. This CDR3 comprises 12 residues. Germline CDR1 KGHSH, CDR2 LQKENI. V gave up 1 base and J gave up 10 bases, with 8 bases separating them. CDR3 protein: CASSPQVQEQFF. The CDR3 bases are TGTGCCAGCTCACCACAAGTGCAAGAGCAGTTCTTC. The entire variable domain, with the rest obtained from reference TRBV18 and TRBJ2-1, is as follows: NAGVMQNPRHLVRRRGQEARLRCSPMKGHSHVYWYRQLPEEGLKFMVYLQKENIIDESGMPKERFSAEFPKEGPSILRIQQVVRGDSAAYFCASSPQVQEQFFGPGTRLTVL.

This chain connects TRBV28 to TRBJ1-5; no firm D call. Germline CDR1 MDHEN, CDR2 SYDVKM. CDR3 length: 15 amino acids. Trimming stripped 1 base from V and 7 bases from J, with 14 bases between. CDR3 sequence: CASSLLEGIGQPQHF. The CDR3 nucleotides are TGTGCCAGCAGTTTATTGGAGGGCATCGGACAGCCCCAGCATTTT.

J is TRBJ1-5 and V is TRBV7-2; D is possibly TRBD1 (5 bases). Deletions cut 4 bases from V and 4 bases from J, with 8 bases between. This CDR3 region has 13 residues. Germline V gives CDR1 SGHTA, CDR2 FQGNSA. This CDR3 is CASSSDRNQPQHF. DNA for the CDR3: TGTGCCAGCAGCTCTGACAGAAATCAGCCCCAGCATTTT.

The V gene is TRBV18, the J gene TRBJ1-1; tentative D call: TRBD1 (6 bases). The CDR3 runs 14 residues. The V end was cut by 2 bases, the J end by 3 bases, with 10 bases between. CDR1 and CDR2 from the germline V gene are KGHSH and LQKENI. The CDR3 DNA is TGTGCCAGCTCACCAGGGGGCCAGGACACTGAAGCTTTCTTT. As protein: CASSPGGQDTEAFF.

This rearrangement joins TRBV5-1 to TRBJ1-1, with a weak D call TRBD1 (6 bases). The V gene lost 4 bases and the J gene lost 3 bases, with 13 bases spanning the gap. The CDR3 is made up of 14 amino acids. Germline-derived CDR1 and CDR2 are SGHRS and YFSETQ. The DNA of the CDR3 is TGCGCCAGCAGCACAGGGACGGGAGACACTGAAGCTTTCTTT. As protein: CASSTGTGDTEAFF.

V is TRBV7-2 and J is TRBJ2-5, with no clear D. This CDR3 spans 15 amino acids. The germline CDR1 and CDR2 sequences are SGHTA and FQGNSA. V lost 0 bases to trimming and J lost 5 bases, with 13 bases between them. The CDR3 sequence is CASSLAAGKLETQYF. The CDR3 bases are TGTGCCAGCAGCTTAGCGGCAGGAAAACTGGAGACCCAGTACTTC.

This clonotype was seen a handful of times. V gene TRBV7-2 combines with J gene TRBJ1-6, with 10 bases matching TRBD1. This CDR3 region has 15 residues. The V gene's germline CDR1 is SGHTA and CDR2 FQGNSA. With 5 bases clipped from V and 11 bases from J, the junction kept 9 bases outside the gene matches. The CDR3 protein is CASSTVTGGDPPLHF. The CDR3 nucleotides are TGTGCCAGCAGCACCGTGACAGGGGGCGACCCACCCCTCCACTTT.

This rearrangement joins TRBV12-5 to TRBJ2-2; 14 nucleotides align to TRBD2. CDR3 length: 18 amino acids. The trim removed 5 bases at V and 8 bases at J, leaving 13 bases unmatched. Per germline, CDR1 LGHNT and CDR2 FRNRAP. DNA for the CDR3: TGTGCTAGTGGTCCTGGGACTAGCGGGGGAATACGCGCTGGGGAGCTGTTTTTT. It is translated as CASGPGTSGGIRAGELFF.

In its sample, this clonotype was seen a few times. V and J are TRBV29-1 and TRBJ2-7, with 7 positions matching TRBD1. The CDR3 loop spans 14 amino acids. The trim removed 4 bases at V and 3 bases at J, leaving 9 bases unmatched. Germline V gene sequence: CDR1 SQVTM, CDR2 ANQGSEA. The CDR3 sequence is CSVVQGKFGYEQYF. For the CDR3, the DNA is TGCAGCGTTGTACAGGGGAAGTTCGGCTACGAGCAGTACTTC.

The chain recombines TRBV5-4 with TRBJ2-1, with D uncertain. This CDR3 has 14 residues. Germline values: CDR1 SGHNT, CDR2 YYREEE (reference sequence). V was trimmed by 2 bases and J by 8 bases, leaving 14 bases between them. In DNA, the CDR3 is TGTGCCAGCAGCTTTCCTGACCAGCTCCATGAGCAGTTCTTC. Its translation: CASSFPDQLHEQFF.

J is TRBJ2-7 and V is TRBV28, with TRBD1 identical over 9 bases. Trimming removed 5 bases from V and 2 bases from J; junction bases left unmatched: 1. There are 13 residues in the CDR3. Germline V gives CDR1 MDHEN, CDR2 SYDVKM. CDR3 sequence (DNA): TGTGCCAGCAGTCGGACAGGGGCCTACGAGCAGTACGTC. Its protein product is CASSRTGAYEQYV.

The rearrangement uses TRBV4-2 and TRBJ2-5; D is possibly TRBD2 (5 bases). This CDR3 has 12 residues. V lost 7 bases, J lost 0 bases, and 6 bases lay in between. Germline V gene lookup returns CDR1 LGHNA and CDR2 YNFKEQ. The CDR3 region has the DNA TGTGCCAGCAAGGGAGACCAAGAGACCCAGTACTTC. Encoded protein: CASKGDQETQYF.

A few counts support this clonotype. V gene TRBV19 combines with J gene TRBJ2-3; D perhaps matches TRBD2 (6 bases). V lost 1 base and J 6 bases, leaving 11 bases between the germline ends. In germline, CDR1 is LNHDA, CDR2 SQIVND (reference sequence). The CDR3 is 14 amino acids. The CDR3 region has the DNA TGTGCCAGTAGTATAGGCGGGGACGGGGATACGCAGTATTTT. Protein: CASSIGGDGDTQYF.

The chain joins TRBV3-1 to TRBJ1-5; D possibly corresponds to TRBD1 (5 bases). Per germline, CDR1 LGHDT and CDR2 YNNKEL (reference sequence). This CDR3 has 14 residues. V was trimmed by 2 bases and J by 3 bases, leaving 8 bases between them. CDR3 loop: CASSQTGTNQPQHF. CDR3 coding DNA: TGTGCCAGCAGCCAAACAGGAACCAATCAGCCCCAGCATTTT. Using reference TRBV3-1 and TRBJ1-5 for the parts outside the CDR3, the full variable domain is DTAVSQTPKYLVTQMGNDKSIKCEQNLGHDTMYWYKQDSKKFLKIMFSYNNKELIINETVPNRFSPKSPDKAHLNLHINSLELGDSAVYFCASSQTGTNQPQHFGDGTRLSIL.

The chain is built from TRBV5-1 and TRBJ2-3; 7 nucleotides match TRBD2. V lost 3 bases to trimming and J lost 0 bases; unmatched junction nucleotides: 7. The CDR3 contains 16 residues. In germline, CDR1 is SGHRS, CDR2 YFSETQ. In DNA form, the CDR3 reads TGCGCCAGCAGCTCCGGACTAGAACTAAGCACAGATACGCAGTATTTT. Translated, it gives CASSSGLELSTDTQYF.